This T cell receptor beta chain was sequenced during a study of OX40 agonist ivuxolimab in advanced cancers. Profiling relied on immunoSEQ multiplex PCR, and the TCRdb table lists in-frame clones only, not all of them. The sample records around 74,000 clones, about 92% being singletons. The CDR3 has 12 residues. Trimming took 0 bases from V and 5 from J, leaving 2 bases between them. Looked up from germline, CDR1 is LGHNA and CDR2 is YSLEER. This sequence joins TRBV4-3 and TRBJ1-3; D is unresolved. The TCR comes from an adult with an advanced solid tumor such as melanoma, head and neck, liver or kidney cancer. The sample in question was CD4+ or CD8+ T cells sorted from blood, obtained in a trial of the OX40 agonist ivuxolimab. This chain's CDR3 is CASSQDRNTIYF. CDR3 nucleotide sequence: TGCGCCAGCAGCCAAGATAGAAACACCATATATTTT.